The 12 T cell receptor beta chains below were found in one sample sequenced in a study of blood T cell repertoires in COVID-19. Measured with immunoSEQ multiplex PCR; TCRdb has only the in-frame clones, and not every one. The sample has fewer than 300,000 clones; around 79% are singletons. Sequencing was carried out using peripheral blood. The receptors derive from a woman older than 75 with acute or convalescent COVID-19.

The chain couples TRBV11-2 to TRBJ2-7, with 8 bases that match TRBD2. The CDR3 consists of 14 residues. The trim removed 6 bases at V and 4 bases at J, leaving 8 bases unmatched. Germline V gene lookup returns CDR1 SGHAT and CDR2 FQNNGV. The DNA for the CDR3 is TGTGCCAGCAGAACTAGCGGACAGATTTACGAGCAGTACTTC. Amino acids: CASRTSGQIYEQYF.

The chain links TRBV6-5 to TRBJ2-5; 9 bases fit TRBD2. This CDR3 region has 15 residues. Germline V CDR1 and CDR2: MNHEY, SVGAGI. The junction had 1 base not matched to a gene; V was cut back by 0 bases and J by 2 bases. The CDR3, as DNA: TGTGCCAGCAGTTACTCAGGACTAGCGCAAGAGACCCAGTACTTC. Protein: CASSYSGLAQETQYF.

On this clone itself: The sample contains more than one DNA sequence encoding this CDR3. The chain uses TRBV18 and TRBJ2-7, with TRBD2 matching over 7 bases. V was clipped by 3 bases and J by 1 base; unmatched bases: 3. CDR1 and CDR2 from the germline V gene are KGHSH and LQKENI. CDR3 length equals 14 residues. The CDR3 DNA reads TGTGCCAGCTCACCTCCCGGGGGGTCCTACGAGCAGTACTTC. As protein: CASSPPGGSYEQYF.

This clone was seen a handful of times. The CDR3 reads CASSPQSNQPQHF. The CDR3 DNA is TGTGCCAGCAGTCCACAGAGCAATCAGCCCCAGCATTTT. The chain has TRBV12-3 or TRBV12-4 and TRBJ1-5; D uncertain. Trimming stripped 5 bases from V and 1 base from J, with 6 bases between. CDR3 length: 13 residues.

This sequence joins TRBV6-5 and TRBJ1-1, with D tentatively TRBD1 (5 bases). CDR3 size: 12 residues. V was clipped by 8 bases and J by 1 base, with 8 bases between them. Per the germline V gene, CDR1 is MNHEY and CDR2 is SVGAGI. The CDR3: CASGHRNTEAFF. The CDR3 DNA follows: TGTGCCAGCGGACACAGGAACACTGAAGCTTTCTTT.

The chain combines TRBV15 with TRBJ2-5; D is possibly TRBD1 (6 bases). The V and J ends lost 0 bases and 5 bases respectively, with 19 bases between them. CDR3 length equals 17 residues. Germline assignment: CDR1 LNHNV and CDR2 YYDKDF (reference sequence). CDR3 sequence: CATSREAAGRGGETQYF. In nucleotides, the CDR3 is TGTGCCACCAGCAGAGAAGCGGCCGGCAGGGGTGGGGAGACCCAGTACTTC.

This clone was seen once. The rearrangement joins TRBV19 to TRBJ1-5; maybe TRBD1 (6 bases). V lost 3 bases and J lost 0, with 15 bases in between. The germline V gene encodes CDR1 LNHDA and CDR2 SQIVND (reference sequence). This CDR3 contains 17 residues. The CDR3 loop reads CASSMRTVTVSNQPQHF. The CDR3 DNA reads TGTGCCAGTAGTATGAGGACAGTAACCGTTAGCAATCAGCCCCAGCATTTT.

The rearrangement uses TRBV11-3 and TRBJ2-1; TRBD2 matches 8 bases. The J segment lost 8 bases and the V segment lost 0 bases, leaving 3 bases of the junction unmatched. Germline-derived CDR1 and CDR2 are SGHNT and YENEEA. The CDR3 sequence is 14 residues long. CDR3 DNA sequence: TGTGCCAGCAGCTTAGATAGGACTAGCCATGAGCAGTTCTTC. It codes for CASSLDRTSHEQFF.

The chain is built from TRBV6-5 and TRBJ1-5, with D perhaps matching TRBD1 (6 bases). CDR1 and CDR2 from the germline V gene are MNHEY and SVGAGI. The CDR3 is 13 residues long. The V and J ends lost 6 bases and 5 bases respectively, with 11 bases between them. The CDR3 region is CASREGGDQPQHF. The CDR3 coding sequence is TGTGCCAGCAGGGAGGGGGGGGATCAGCCCCAGCATTTT.

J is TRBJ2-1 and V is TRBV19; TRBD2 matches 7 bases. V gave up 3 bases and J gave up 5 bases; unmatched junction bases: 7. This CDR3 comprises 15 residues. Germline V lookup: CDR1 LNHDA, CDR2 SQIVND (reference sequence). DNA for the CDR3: TGTGCCAGTAGTATGATCCCTAGCGGTCACAATGAGCAGTTCTTC. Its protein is CASSMIPSGHNEQFF.

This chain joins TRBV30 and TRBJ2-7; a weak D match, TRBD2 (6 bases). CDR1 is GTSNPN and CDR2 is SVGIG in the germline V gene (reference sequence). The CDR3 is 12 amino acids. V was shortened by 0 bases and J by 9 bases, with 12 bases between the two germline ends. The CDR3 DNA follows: TGTGCCTGGAGTGTGAGCGGGTTAAGGCAGTACTTC. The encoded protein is CAWSVSGLRQYF.

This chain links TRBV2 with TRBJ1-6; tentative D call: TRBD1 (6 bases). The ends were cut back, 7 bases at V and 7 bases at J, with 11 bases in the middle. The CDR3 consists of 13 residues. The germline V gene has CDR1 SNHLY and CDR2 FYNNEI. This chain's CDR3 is CASMKDRNSPLHF. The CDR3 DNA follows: TGTGCCAGCATGAAGGACAGAAATTCACCCCTCCACTTT.